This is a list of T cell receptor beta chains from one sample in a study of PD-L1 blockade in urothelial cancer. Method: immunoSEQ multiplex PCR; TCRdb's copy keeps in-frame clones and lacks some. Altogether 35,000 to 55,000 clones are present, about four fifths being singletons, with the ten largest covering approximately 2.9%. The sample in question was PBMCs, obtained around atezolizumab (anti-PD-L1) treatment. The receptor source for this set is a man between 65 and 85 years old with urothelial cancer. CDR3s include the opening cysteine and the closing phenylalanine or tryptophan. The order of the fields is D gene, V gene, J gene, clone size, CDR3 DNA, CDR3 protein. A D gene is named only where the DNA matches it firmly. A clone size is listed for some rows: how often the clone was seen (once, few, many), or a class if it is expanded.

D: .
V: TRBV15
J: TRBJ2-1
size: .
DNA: TGTGCCACCAGCAGAGATCTTGGGGCAGGACCAGACAATGAGCAGTTCTTC
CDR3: CATSRDLGAGPDNEQFF

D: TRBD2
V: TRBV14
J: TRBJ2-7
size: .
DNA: TGTGCCAGCAGCCAATGGTTAGCGGGAGGTCGGGAGCAGTACTTC
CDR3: CASSQWLAGGREQYF

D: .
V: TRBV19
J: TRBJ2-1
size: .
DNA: TGTGCCAGTAGGAGTTACAATGAGCAGTTCTTC
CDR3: CASRSYNEQFF

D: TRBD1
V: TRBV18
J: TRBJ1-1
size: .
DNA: TGTGCCAGCTCACCCCCGGACAGGGCGGGAGAAGCTTTCTTT
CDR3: CASSPPDRAGEAFF

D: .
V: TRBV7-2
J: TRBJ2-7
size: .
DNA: TGTGCCAGCAGCTCCGTGTCGGGGGAATACGAGCAGTACTTC
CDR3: CASSSVSGEYEQYF

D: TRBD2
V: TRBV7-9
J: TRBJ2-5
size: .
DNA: TGTGCCAGCAGCGTCCCACTAGCGGGAAAGGAGACCCAGTACTTC
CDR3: CASSVPLAGKETQYF

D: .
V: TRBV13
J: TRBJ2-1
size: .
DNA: TGTGCCAGCAGCTCCCTTTCGGGAGCCGGTGAGCAGTTCTTC
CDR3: CASSSLSGAGEQFF

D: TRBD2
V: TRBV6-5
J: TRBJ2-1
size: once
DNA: TGTGCCAGCAGTTACATCGGCGGGAGCGCCTACAATGAGCAGTTCTTC
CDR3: CASSYIGGSAYNEQFF

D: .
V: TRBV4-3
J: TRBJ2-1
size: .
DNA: TGCGCCAGCAGCCAAGATGGCCCTAGCTCCTACAATGAGCAGTTCTTC
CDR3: CASSQDGPSSYNEQFF

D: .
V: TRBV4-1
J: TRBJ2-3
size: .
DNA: TGCGCCAGCAGCCAGCGGAAGCTAGATACGCAGTATTTT
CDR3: CASSQRKLDTQYF

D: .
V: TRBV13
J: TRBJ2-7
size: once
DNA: TGTGCCAGCAGCCGAACGGGACTTACCTACGAGCAGTACTTC
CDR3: CASSRTGLTYEQYF

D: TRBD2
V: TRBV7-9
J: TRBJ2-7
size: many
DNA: TGTGCCAGCAGCACCCGACTAGCGGTCACCTACGAGCAGTACTTC
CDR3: CASSTRLAVTYEQYF

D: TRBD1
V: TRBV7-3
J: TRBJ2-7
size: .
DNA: TGTGCCATCCAATCAAATCCCCGGGACAGGTCTTACGAGCAGTACTTC
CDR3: CAIQSNPRDRSYEQYF

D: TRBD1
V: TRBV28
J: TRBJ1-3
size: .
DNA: TGTGCCAGCAGGGGGACAGGGACCCCTGGAAACACCATATATTTT
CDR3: CASRGTGTPGNTIYF

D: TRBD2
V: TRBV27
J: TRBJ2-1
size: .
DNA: TGTGCCAGCAGTTTGGACAGGTTTCTAGCGGGAGGTTCCTACAATGAGCAGTTCTTC
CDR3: CASSLDRFLAGGSYNEQFF

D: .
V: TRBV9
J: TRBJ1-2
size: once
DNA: TGTGCCAGCAGCGTATCACAGGGAGGGGGTGGCTACACCTTC
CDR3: CASSVSQGGGGYTF

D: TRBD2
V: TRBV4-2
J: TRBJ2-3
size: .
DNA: TGTGCCAGCAGCCAAGATGGGACTAGCGGGGGGGGAGATACGCAGTATTTT
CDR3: CASSQDGTSGGGDTQYF

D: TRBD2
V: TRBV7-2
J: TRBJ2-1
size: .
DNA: TGTGCCAGCAGCTCGGGACTAGCGGACAATGAGCAGTTCTTC
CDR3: CASSSGLADNEQFF

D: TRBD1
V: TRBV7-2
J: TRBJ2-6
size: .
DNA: TGTGCCAGCGCAAGGACAGGGGGCTCTGGGGCCAACGTCCTGACTTTC
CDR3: CASARTGGSGANVLTF

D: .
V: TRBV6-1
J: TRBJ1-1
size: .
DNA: TGTGCCAGCATGGCGACAGGGAACACTGAAGCTTTCTTT
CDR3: CASMATGNTEAFF

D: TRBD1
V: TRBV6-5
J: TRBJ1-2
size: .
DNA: TGTGCCAGCAGCTTGGACAGGAACTATGGCTACACCTTC
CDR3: CASSLDRNYGYTF

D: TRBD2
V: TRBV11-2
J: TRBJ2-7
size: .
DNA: TGTGCCAGCAGCGGGACTAGCGGAGCTTCCTACGAGCAGTACTTC
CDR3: CASSGTSGASYEQYF

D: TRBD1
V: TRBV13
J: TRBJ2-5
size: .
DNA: TGTGCCAGCAGCCTAAACCAGGGGGAAGAGACCCAGTACTTC
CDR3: CASSLNQGEETQYF

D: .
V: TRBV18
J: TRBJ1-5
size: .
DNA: TGTGCCAGCTCACAGGGAGGTGGCAATCAGCCCCAGCATTTT
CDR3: CASSQGGGNQPQHF

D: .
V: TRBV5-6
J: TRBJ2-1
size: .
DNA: TGTGCCAGCAGCTTGTTAGAGCGTCGTGAGCAGTTCTTC
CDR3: CASSLLERREQFF

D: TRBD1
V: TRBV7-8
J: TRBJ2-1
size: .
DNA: TGTGCCAGCAGCCCTATTGGACAGGGGGGTAGAGGTGATGAGCAGTTCTTC
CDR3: CASSPIGQGGRGDEQFF

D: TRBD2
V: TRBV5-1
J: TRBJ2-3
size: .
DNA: TGCGCCAGCAGCTGGCTGAATAGCGGGAGCACAGATACGCAGTATTTT
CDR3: CASSWLNSGSTDTQYF

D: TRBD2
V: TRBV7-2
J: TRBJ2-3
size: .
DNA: TGTGCCAGCAGCTTAGATAGCGGGAGCACAGATACGCAGTATTTT
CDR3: CASSLDSGSTDTQYF

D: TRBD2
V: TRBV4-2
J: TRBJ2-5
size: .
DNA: TGTGCCAGCAGCCAAGCCTCGGGACTAGCGGGAGGGTCGTACCAAGAGACCCAGTACTTC
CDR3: CASSQASGLAGGSYQETQYF

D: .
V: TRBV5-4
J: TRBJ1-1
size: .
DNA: TGTGCCAGCAGCTTGGAAGCCGACTACGAAGCTTTCTTT
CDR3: CASSLEADYEAFF

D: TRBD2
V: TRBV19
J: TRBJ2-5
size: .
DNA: TGTGCCAGTAGTGGCGACGGACTAGCGGACCAAGAGACCCAGTACTTC
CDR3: CASSGDGLADQETQYF

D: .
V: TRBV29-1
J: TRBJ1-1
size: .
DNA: TGCAGCGTCAAGACAGTATCCCCTGAAGCTTTCTTT
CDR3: CSVKTVSPEAFF

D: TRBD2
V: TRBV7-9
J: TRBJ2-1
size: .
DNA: TGTGCCAGCAGGACCACAGCGGGCGGGAGGGGTTACAATGAGCAGTTCTTC
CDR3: CASRTTAGGRGYNEQFF

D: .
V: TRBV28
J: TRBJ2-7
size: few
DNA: TGTGCCAGCACCCGATTTGGCAGGTCCGAGCAGTACTTC
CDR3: CASTRFGRSEQYF

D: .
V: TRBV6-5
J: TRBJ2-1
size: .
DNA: TGTGCCAGCGGAGGTGGAAGCTCCTACAATGAGCAGTTCTTC
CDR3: CASGGGSSYNEQFF

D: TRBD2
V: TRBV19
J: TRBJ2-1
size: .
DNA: TGTGCCAGTAGTATCCGACCGGGACTAGCGGGAGAACGTGAGCAGTTCTTC
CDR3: CASSIRPGLAGEREQFF

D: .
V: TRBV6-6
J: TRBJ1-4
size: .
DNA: TGTGCCAGCAGTTACGACGGGGAGGTGGATGAAAAACTGTTTTTT
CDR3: CASSYDGEVDEKLFF

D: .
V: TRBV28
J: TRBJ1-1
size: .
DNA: TGTGCCAGCCTCTCCTGGGAGGGAGGGGGGAACACTGAAGCTTTCTTT
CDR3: CASLSWEGGGNTEAFF

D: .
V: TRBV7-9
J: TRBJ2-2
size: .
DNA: TGTGCCAGCAGCCCGGGCGGAGGGAACACCGGGGAGCTGTTTTTT
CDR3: CASSPGGGNTGELFF

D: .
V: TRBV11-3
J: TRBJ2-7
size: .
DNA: TGTGCCAGCAGCCGCATCAAAACAGTGTTCTACGAGCAGTACTTC
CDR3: CASSRIKTVFYEQYF

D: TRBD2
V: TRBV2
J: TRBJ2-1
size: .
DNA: TGTGCCAGCAGTGTAGCGGGAGGGTCCTACAATGAGCAGTTCTTC
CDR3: CASSVAGGSYNEQFF

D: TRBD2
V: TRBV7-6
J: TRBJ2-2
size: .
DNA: TGTGCCAGCAGCAAACTAGCGGGACTGAGTACCGGGGAGCTGTTTTTT
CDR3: CASSKLAGLSTGELFF

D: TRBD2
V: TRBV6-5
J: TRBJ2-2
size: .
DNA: TGTGCCAGCTTAGAGCGGGAGGGCCGTACCGGGGAGCTGTTTTTT
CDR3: CASLEREGRTGELFF

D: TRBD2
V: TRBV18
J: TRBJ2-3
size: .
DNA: TGTGCCAGCTCACCCGGTAGTAGCGGGAGGGAACCAGATACGCAGTATTTT
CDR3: CASSPGSSGREPDTQYF

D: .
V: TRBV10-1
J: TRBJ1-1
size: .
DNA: TGCGCCAGCAGTGAGTCCGGGGGCACTGAAGCTTTCTTT
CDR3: CASSESGGTEAFF

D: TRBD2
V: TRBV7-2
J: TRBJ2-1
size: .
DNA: TGTGCCAGCAGCTTAGCGGGAGGGTCTCACAATGAGCAGTTCTTC
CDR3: CASSLAGGSHNEQFF

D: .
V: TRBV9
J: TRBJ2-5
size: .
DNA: TGTGCCAGCAGCGTAGACACAGACCAAGAGACCCAGTACTTC
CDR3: CASSVDTDQETQYF